A selection of T cell receptor beta chains follows, all from one sample in a study of CD8 T cells in Susac syndrome. Using its own MiXCR run on the immunoSEQ multiplex PCR reads, TCRdb lists one record per CDR3 protein. This sample has about 300,000 distinct CDR3 sequences, with 75% to 90% found just once. The sequenced material came from CD8+ T cells from PBMCs. All receptors derive from a human donor with multiple sclerosis. Each CDR3 is given with its conserved first and last residue. The D gene is left open where the match is weak. Clone size is stated in some rows and not others, as once, few, many or a class when expanded.

18 | TRBJ2-7 | . | . | TRBV19 | CASSTDKEARAPSYEQYF | TGTGCCAGTAGTACAGACAAAGAGGCGCGCGCCCCTTCCTACGAGCAGTACTTC
18 | TRBJ2-3 | . | . | TRBV5-4 | CASSLAPQGSTSTDTQYF | TGTGCCAGCAGCTTGGCCCCACAGGGCTCGACTAGCACAGATACGCAGTATTTT
15 | TRBJ2-3 | . | . | TRBV7-8 | CASSLLASEADTQYF | TGTGCCAGCAGCTTATTGGCTTCGGAGGCAGATACGCAGTATTTT
14 | TRBJ2-3 | . | . | TRBV27 | CASSLSGAADTQYF | TGTGCCAGCAGTTTGTCTGGGGCGGCAGATACGCAGTATTTT
13 | TRBJ2-1 | . | . | TRBV2 | CASKGVSYNEQFF | TGTGCCAGCAAAGGCGTCTCCTACAATGAGCAGTTCTTC
15 | TRBJ1-2 | . | . | TRBV4-2 | CASSLEQEGVPGYTF | TGTGCCAGCAGCCTAGAGCAAGAGGGGGTCCCTGGCTACACCTTC
13 | TRBJ2-2 | . | once | TRBV5-4 | CASSLWGSRELFF | TGTGCCAGCAGCTTGTGGGGTAGCCGGGAGCTGTTTTTT
11 | TRBJ2-1 | . | . | TRBV24-1 | CATARGGEQFF | TGTGCCACCGCTCGTGGGGGAGAGCAGTTCTTC
16 | TRBJ2-3 | . | once | TRBV11-2 | CASSPSPRSSRHTQYF | TGTGCCAGCAGCCCTAGCCCCCGCAGCTCTAGACATACGCAGTATTTT
14 | TRBJ1-1 | . | . | TRBV7-9 | CASSLARMNTEAFF | TGTGCCAGCAGCTTAGCCCGTATGAACACTGAAGCTTTCTTT
16 | TRBJ2-5 | TRBD2 | . | TRBV3-1 | CASSQDLASGQETQYF | TGTGCCAGCAGCCAAGATTTGGCTAGCGGCCAAGAGACCCAGTACTTC
15 | TRBJ2-1 | . | . | TRBV4-3 | CASSQAPGPLDEQFF | TGCGCCAGCAGCCAAGCTCCGGGACCCCTGGATGAGCAGTTCTTC
13 | TRBJ1-2 | . | . | TRBV29-1 | CSVEEGERYGYTF | TGCAGCGTTGAAGAGGGAGAGCGCTATGGCTACACCTTC
15 | TRBJ2-7 | TRBD2 | . | TRBV2 | CASRRGTSGVYEQYF | TGTGCCAGCAGAAGGGGGACTAGCGGGGTCTACGAGCAGTACTTC
16 | TRBJ2-2 | TRBD1 | . | TRBV6-2/TRBV6-3 | CASSFGTGGGTGELFF | TGTGCCAGCAGTTTTGGCACAGGGGGAGGCACCGGGGAGCTGTTTTTT
15 | TRBJ2-3 | TRBD1 | few | TRBV27 | CASSPGQGYTDTQYF | TGTGCCAGCAGTCCCGGACAGGGTTACACAGATACGCAGTATTTT
21 | TRBJ2-3 | . | . | TRBV12-1 | CASSSPGTSGMGPRRADTQYF | TGTGCCAGCAGCTCCCCCGGGACTAGCGGGATGGGACCAAGACGTGCAGATACGCAGTATTTT
14 | TRBJ1-2 | TRBD1 | . | TRBV29-1 | CSAPGQGPNYGYTF | TGCAGCGCCCCGGGACAGGGCCCTAACTATGGCTACACCTTC
14 | TRBJ2-1 | . | . | TRBV14 | CASSHVDSSNEQFF | TGTGCCAGCAGCCATGTGGACAGTTCGAATGAGCAGTTCTTC
14 | TRBJ2-7 | . | . | TRBV20-1 | CSAYREGGYSEQYF | TGCAGTGCTTACAGGGAAGGGGGGTATTCCGAGCAGTACTTC
15 | TRBJ2-7 | . | once | TRBV4-2 | CASSQDLGEAYEQYF | TGTGCCAGCAGCCAAGATCTGGGGGAAGCGTACGAGCAGTACTTC
15 | TRBJ2-7 | . | once | TRBV7-8 | CASSLFQGPTYEQYF | TGTGCCAGCAGCTTATTCCAGGGACCAACCTACGAGCAGTACTTC
14 | TRBJ2-7 | . | . | TRBV4-1 | CASSQEEGSGEQYF | TGCGCCAGCAGCCAAGAGGAGGGCTCGGGCGAGCAGTACTTC
17 | TRBJ2-7 | . | . | TRBV28 | CASSPYPMGLTSYEQYF | TGTGCCAGCAGTCCGTACCCGATGGGACTTACATCCTACGAGCAGTACTTC